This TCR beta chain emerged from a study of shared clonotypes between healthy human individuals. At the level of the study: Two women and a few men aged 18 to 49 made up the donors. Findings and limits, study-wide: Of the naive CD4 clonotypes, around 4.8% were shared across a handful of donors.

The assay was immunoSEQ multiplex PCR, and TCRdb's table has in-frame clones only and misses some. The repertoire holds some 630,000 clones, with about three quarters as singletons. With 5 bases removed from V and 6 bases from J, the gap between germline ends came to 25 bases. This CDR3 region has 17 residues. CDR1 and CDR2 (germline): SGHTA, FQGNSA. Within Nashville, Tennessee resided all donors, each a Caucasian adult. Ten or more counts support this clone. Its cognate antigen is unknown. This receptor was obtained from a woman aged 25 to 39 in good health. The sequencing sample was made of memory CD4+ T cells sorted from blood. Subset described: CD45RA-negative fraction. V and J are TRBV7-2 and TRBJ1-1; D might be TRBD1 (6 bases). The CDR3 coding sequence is TGTGCCAGCAGCCTCACCGGGACACCGGTTCAGGGCGCTGAAGCTTTCTTT. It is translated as CASSLTGTPVQGAEAFF.